Listed here are 28 T cell receptor beta chains from one sample, sequenced in a study of early T cells in non-severe SARS-CoV-2 infection. TCRdb reprocessed the 5' RACE reads with MiXCR, giving one entry per CDR3 protein. This sample has roughly 86,000 distinct CDR3 sequences, with around 6% found just once. The sample comprised whole blood. Receptors were obtained from an adult who was a healthcare worker with PCR-confirmed SARS-CoV-2 infection or an uninfected control (not recorded which).

In its sample, this clonotype was seen many times. V usage is TRBV7-9 and J usage is TRBJ2-4, with TRBD1 as a possible D gene (5 bases). Germline V gene sequence: CDR1 SEHNR, CDR2 FQNEAQ (reference sequence). This CDR3 has 16 amino acids. Deletions cut 1 base from V and 2 bases from J, with 12 bases between. The CDR3 is CASSLEQQETKNIQYF. The CDR3 bases are TGTGCCAGCAGCTTAGAGCAACAGGAGACCAAAAACATTCAGTACTTC.

This clonotype showed up many times. The CDR3 here is CSGLWAGGWQETQYF. CDR3 nucleotide sequence: TGCAGTGGGTTATGGGCGGGAGGATGGCAAGAGACCCAGTACTTC. The chain is built from TRBV20-1 and TRBJ2-5; 8 bases match TRBD2. Trimming removed 7 bases from V and 2 bases from J; junction bases left unmatched: 12. Germline-derived CDR1 and CDR2 are DFQATT and SNEGSKA (reference sequence). The CDR3 is made up of 15 amino acids.

This chain joins TRBV4-3 and TRBJ2-7; TRBD1 aligns across 10 bases. V lost 4 bases, J lost 2 bases, and 8 bases stayed unmatched. CDR3 length: 16 residues. Per germline, CDR1 LGHNA and CDR2 YSLEER. CDR3 residues: CASSLSGTGETYEQYF. The CDR3 DNA is TGCGCCAGCAGCCTCTCCGGGACAGGGGAAACCTACGAGCAGTACTTC.

This clonotype was observed at least ten times. The rearrangement joins TRBV6-5 to TRBJ2-7; possible D gene TRBD1, 6 bases. Trimming removed 6 bases from V and 7 bases from J, with 19 bases in between. The CDR3 extends over 14 amino acids. Per the germline V gene, CDR1 is MNHEY and CDR2 is SVGAGI. The CDR3 DNA is TGTGCCAGCAGCCCAGTACAGGGTCTAAGGGAGCAGTACTTC. Translation: CASSPVQGLREQYF.

This chain joins TRBV3-1 and TRBJ1-1; D is perhaps TRBD1 (6 bases). Germline V gene sequence: CDR1 LGHDT, CDR2 YNNKEL (reference sequence). Trimming removed 2 bases at V and 5 bases at J, with 18 bases between. This CDR3 region has 16 residues. CDR3 DNA: TGTGCCAGCAGCCAACAGGGGTCTTGGATGGGTACTGAAGCTTTCTTT. Translated: CASSQQGSWMGTEAFF.

The table lists this clonotype with a few counts. CDR3 region: CASIRTSGSTDTQYF. DNA for the CDR3: TGTGCCAGCATCAGGACTAGCGGGAGCACAGATACGCAGTATTTT. The chain joins TRBV12-3 or TRBV12-4 to TRBJ2-3; 11 bases match TRBD2. This CDR3 is 15 amino acids long. The V and J ends lost 7 bases and 0 bases, in that order; junction bases with no gene match: 3.

V is TRBV25-1 and J is TRBJ2-7; D is perhaps TRBD1 or TRBD2 (5 bases each). Germline-derived CDR1 and CDR2 are MGHDK and SYGVNS. V lost 4 bases and J 2 bases, leaving 9 bases between the germline ends. The CDR3 has 13 residues. Here the CDR3 reads CASSGGTTYEQYF. In DNA form, the CDR3 reads TGTGCCAGCAGTGGTGGGACGACCTACGAGCAGTACTTC.

This clonotype appeared many times. The V gene is TRBV7-8, the J gene TRBJ2-1; 12 bases agree with TRBD2. The CDR3 covers 16 residues. The V segment lost 0 bases and the J segment 4 bases; nucleotides outside the gene matches: 1. CDR1 and CDR2 (germline): SGHVS, FQNEAQ. The CDR3 region has the DNA TGTGCCAGCAGCTTAGCTGGGACTAGCGGGTACAATGAGCAGTTCTTC. As protein: CASSLAGTSGYNEQFF. Looking up the rest from reference TRBV7-8 and TRBJ2-1 gives the full variable domain: GAGVSQSPRYKVAKRGQDVALRCDPISGHVSLFWYQQALGQGPEFLTYFQNEAQLDKSGLPSDRFFAERPEGSVSTLKIQRTQQEDSAVYLCASSLAGTSGYNEQFFGPGTRLTVL.

This clonotype appeared many times. The rearrangement joins TRBV12-3 or TRBV12-4 to TRBJ2-5; TRBD1 aligns across 10 bases. CDR3 size: 14 residues. V lost 6 bases and J lost 5; bases outside the gene matches: 6. The CDR3 is CASRKTGGGETQYF. CDR3 sequence (DNA): TGTGCCAGCAGAAAGACAGGGGGCGGGGAGACCCAGTACTTC.

This clonotype was detected only a few times. The chain recombines TRBV12-3 or TRBV12-4 with TRBJ2-6; tentative D call: TRBD2 (5 bases). The CDR3 is 16 residues long. Trimming cost V 7 bases and J 3 bases, with 16 bases left between them. The CDR3 sequence: CASKSDGINGANVLTF. The CDR3 DNA reads as TGTGCCAGCAAGTCGGACGGGATAAATGGGGCCAACGTCCTGACTTTC.

This sequence joins TRBV15 and TRBJ1-2; D uncertain. The CDR3 is 14 amino acids. The germline V and J ends were trimmed by 1 base and 4 bases, with 10 bases remaining between them. In germline, CDR1 is LNHNV, CDR2 YYDKDF (reference sequence). The CDR3 nucleotides are TGTGCCACCAGCAGAGGTCACAGCTCCTATGGCTACACCTTC. Its translation is CATSRGHSSYGYTF.

This clonotype was counted a few times. This chain uses TRBV6-5 with TRBJ2-6, with 8 nucleotides matching TRBD1. Germline loops: CDR1 MNHEY, CDR2 SVGAGI. V shed 6 bases and J 1 base; nucleotides not matched to a gene: 11. The CDR3 contains 18 residues. CDR3 nucleotides: TGTGCCAGCAGCCGGGACAGGCGGGCCGTGTCTGGGGCCAACGTCCTGACTTTC. Protein sequence: CASSRDRRAVSGANVLTF.

This chain connects TRBV12-3 or TRBV12-4 to TRBJ2-4, with TRBD2 as a possible D gene (6 bases). V lost 3 bases and J 3 bases, leaving 12 bases between the germline ends. The CDR3 is 15 residues long. CDR3: CASSLGGLDKNIQYF. CDR3 coding DNA: TGTGCCAGCAGTTTGGGGGGTCTAGACAAAAACATTCAGTACTTC.

This clonotype came up many times. The chain is built from TRBV6-2 or TRBV6-3 and TRBJ1-1; TRBD1 might be the D (6 bases). This CDR3 region has 16 residues. V was cut by 2 bases and J by 0 bases, with 13 bases left in between. In germline, CDR1 is MNHEY, CDR2 SVGEGT. The DNA for the CDR3 is TGTGCCAGCAGTTACCCCCCGGACAGATTGAACACTGAAGCTTTCTTT. Translated: CASSYPPDRLNTEAFF.

The genes are TRBV20-1 and TRBJ2-5; 8 bases align to TRBD1. Looked up from germline, CDR1 is DFQATT and CDR2 is SNEGSKA (reference sequence). This CDR3 region has 14 residues. The J segment lost 4 bases and the V segment lost 5 bases, leaving 9 bases of the junction unmatched. CDR3 amino acids: CSAWAAGGIETQYF. The CDR3 region has the DNA TGCAGTGCTTGGGCGGCAGGGGGCATAGAGACCCAGTACTTC.

In its sample, this clonotype was seen many times. The chain employs TRBV7-8 and TRBJ2-2; D remains unclear. V lost 1 base and J 3 bases, leaving 9 bases between the germline ends. Germline loops: CDR1 SGHVS, CDR2 FQNEAQ. The CDR3 spans 15 residues. The DNA for the CDR3 is TGTGCCAGCAGCTTAGATCGCTACTACACCGGGGAGCTGTTTTTT. Translating gives CASSLDRYYTGELFF. The full variable domain, completed using reference TRBV7-8 and TRBJ2-2, is GAGVSQSPRYKVAKRGQDVALRCDPISGHVSLFWYQQALGQGPEFLTYFQNEAQLDKSGLPSDRFFAERPEGSVSTLKIQRTQQEDSAVYLCASSLDRYYTGELFFGEGSRLTVL.

The chain couples TRBV6-1 to TRBJ1-6; perhaps TRBD1 as D (6 bases). Germline assignment: CDR1 MNHNS and CDR2 SASEGT. V lost 6 bases, J lost 3 bases, and 9 bases lay in between. This CDR3 has 14 residues. This CDR3 reads CASSRQDYNSPLHF. DNA of the CDR3: TGTGCCAGCAGCAGACAGGACTATAATTCACCCCTCCACTTT.

This clonotype was observed a few times. This chain links TRBV10-3 with TRBJ2-3; 10 bases match TRBD2. The V gene end was trimmed by 6 bases and the J gene end by 5 bases; junction bases not matched to a gene: 8. Germline V gives CDR1 ENHRY, CDR2 SYGVKD. The CDR3 length is 15 residues. The CDR3 loop is CAISDLAGEEDTQYF. As DNA, the CDR3 is TGTGCCATCAGCGATCTAGCGGGAGAGGAAGATACGCAGTATTTT.

There are many counts of this clonotype. The chain employs TRBV27 and TRBJ1-2; 7 nucleotides align to TRBD1. Germline assignment: CDR1 MNHEY and CDR2 SMNVEV (reference sequence). J lost 7 bases, V lost 5 bases, and 10 bases had no gene match. The CDR3 contains 14 residues. The chain's CDR3 is CASSPKWDSLGYTF. The CDR3 nucleotides are TGTGCCAGCAGTCCGAAATGGGACAGTCTTGGCTACACCTTC.

This clonotype has ten or more counts. The chain uses TRBV18 and TRBJ1-1; 8 bases line up with TRBD1. The CDR3 has 17 amino acids. Germline loops: CDR1 KGHSH, CDR2 LQKENI. J was trimmed by 3 bases and V by 1 base; bases with no gene match: 10. The CDR3 reads CASSPLPGGRWDTEAFF. The CDR3 region has the DNA TGTGCCAGCTCACCACTGCCAGGGGGCCGGTGGGACACTGAAGCTTTCTTT.

The chain is built from TRBV6-5 and TRBJ2-3, with 10 positions matching TRBD2. The germline CDR1 and CDR2 sequences are MNHEY and SVGAGI. The CDR3 consists of 15 residues. V trimming: 5 bases; J trimming: 3 bases; junction bases outside the gene matches: 5. As DNA, the CDR3 is TGTGCCAGCAGTAGCGGGGGGGTAAGAACAGATACGCAGTATTTT. Its translation is CASSSGGVRTDTQYF.

This clonotype was found a few times. V gene TRBV28 combines with J gene TRBJ1-1; 7 nucleotides line up with TRBD1. The V gene end was trimmed by 6 bases and the J gene end by 1 base; junction bases not matched to a gene: 5. CDR1 and CDR2 from the germline V gene are MDHEN and SYDVKM. The CDR3 has 14 amino acids. Here the CDR3 reads CASSEGGPNTEAFF. In DNA form, the CDR3 reads TGTGCCAGCAGCGAAGGGGGCCCGAACACTGAAGCTTTCTTT.

This clonotype was seen many times. The genes are TRBV20-1 and TRBJ2-1, with a tentative D call TRBD1 (6 bases). This CDR3 is 14 amino acids long. V was cut by 5 bases and J by 0 bases, with 11 bases left in between. CDR1 is DFQATT, CDR2 SNEGSKA, per germline (reference sequence). The CDR3 region has the DNA TGCAGTGCTTGGGGGCCGAGCTCCTACAATGAGCAGTTCTTC. Amino acids: CSAWGPSSYNEQFF.

This rearrangement joins TRBV27 to TRBJ2-7, with D possibly being TRBD1 (6 bases). V lost 3 bases and J 0 bases, leaving 9 bases between the germline ends. This CDR3 is built from 14 residues. CDR1 MNHEY and CDR2 SMNVEV come from the germline V gene (reference sequence). The CDR3 region is CASSFAGASYEQYF. The DNA for the CDR3 is TGTGCCAGCAGTTTTGCAGGGGCCTCCTACGAGCAGTACTTC.

On this clonotype: Possible read error: a much larger clone is one base away. This sequence joins TRBV5-1 and TRBJ1-1; tentative D call: TRBD1 (6 bases). The CDR3 is 17 amino acids. Germline V CDR1 and CDR2: SGHRS, YFSETQ. In nucleotides, the CDR3 is TGCGTCAGCAGCTTTCGATTAAGGACAGCACTGAACACTGAAGCTTTCTTT. As protein: CVSSFRLRTALNTEAFF.

This clonotype was seen repeatedly, ten times or more. V usage is TRBV9 and J usage is TRBJ1-5, with a weak D call TRBD1 (6 bases). The V end was cut by 6 bases, the J end by 0 bases, with 10 bases between. The V gene's germline CDR1 is SGDLS and CDR2 YYNGEE. The length of the CDR3 is 14 residues. CDR3 sequence reads: CASNGGDSNQPQHF. The CDR3 bases are TGTGCCAGCAACGGGGGCGATAGCAATCAGCCCCAGCATTTT.

This clonotype was observed many times. This chain connects TRBV27 to TRBJ2-1; 7 bases map to TRBD1. V dropped 2 bases and J dropped 6; count of bases not matched to a gene: 10. Germline V lookup: CDR1 MNHEY, CDR2 SMNVEV (reference sequence). The CDR3 has 16 residues. CDR3: CASSLLSTGFFNEQFF. The CDR3, as DNA: TGTGCCAGCAGTTTACTCTCGACAGGGTTCTTCAATGAGCAGTTCTTC.

This clonotype has a count of ten or more. The rearrangement links TRBV13 to TRBJ2-3, with TRBD1 as a possible D gene (6 bases). This CDR3 spans 16 amino acids. CDR1 and CDR2 from the germline V gene are PRHDT and FYEKMQ (reference sequence). Trimming pared 1 base from V and 3 bases from J, leaving 14 bases between. CDR3 sequence: CASSLVARGGTDTQYF. The CDR3 region has the DNA TGTGCCAGCAGCTTAGTCGCCAGGGGTGGGACAGATACGCAGTATTTT.